One TCR beta chain is described in this entry. The target antigen is unknown. A multiplex PCR was run with 60 Vbeta primers and 13 Jbeta primers. Profiling relied on immunoSEQ multiplex PCR, and the TCRdb table lists in-frame clones only, not all of them. The sample has tens of thousands of clones; 62% are singletons. The data were obtained in a study of cytomegalovirus exposure and HLA in healthy donors. Study at large: Earlier sequencing of 150 million to 200 million T cells yielded around 120 million unique TCR beta sequences. Findings and limits, study-wide: TCR beta sequences numbering about 17,000 were associated with HLA alleles at 0.05 false discovery rate in a later analysis. With later analysis, a missense DCLRE1C variant became linked to TCR beta V- and J-gene trimming.

From germline, CDR1 is LGHNA and CDR2 YSLEER. The CDR3 has 14 amino acids. J lost 8 bases, V lost 0 bases, and 4 bases had no gene match. Donors had nominal health at sampling but likely had unrecorded immune exposures. The origin of this receptor is a woman in her twenties or thirties in good health and CMV-seropositive. Sequences were obtained from PBMCs. This chain connects TRBV4-3 to TRBJ2-1; 7 bases map to TRBD2. CDR3 bases: TGCGCCAGCAGCCAAGACTGGGGGGGAGATGAGCAGTTCTTC. It is translated as CASSQDWGGDEQFF.